Listed below are T cell receptor beta chains from one sample, sequenced in a study of blood T cell repertoires in COVID-19. Profiling relied on immunoSEQ multiplex PCR, and the TCRdb table lists in-frame clones only, not all of them. The profile shows 200,000 to 250,000 clones, about 91% of them singletons. Sequences were obtained from peripheral blood. The receptor set was obtained from a woman aged 40 to 49 with acute or convalescent COVID-19. CDR3s include the opening cysteine and the closing phenylalanine or tryptophan. D genes are given only for firm matches. Where a row states a size, it is once, few, many or the class of an expanded clone; other rows omit it.

d_gene	j_gene	v_gene	abundance	CDR3aa	CDR3nt
.	TRBJ1-1	TRBV19	few	CASSIASGVGEAFF	TGTGCCAGTAGTATTGCTTCGGGGGTAGGTGAAGCTTTCTTT
.	TRBJ1-4	TRBV7-2	.	CASRTLGGAYEKLFF	TGTGCCAGCAGAACCCTCGGGGGGGCGTATGAAAAACTGTTTTTT
TRBD1	TRBJ1-5	TRBV5-1	.	CASIPEQGYVQPQHF	TGCGCCAGCATCCCAGAACAGGGGTACGTTCAGCCCCAGCATTTT
.	TRBJ1-4	TRBV5-1	.	CASSLGQGTEKLFF	TGCGCCAGCAGCTTGGGTCAGGGGACCGAAAAACTGTTTTTT
.	TRBJ1-3	TRBV10-2	.	CASSQGNTIYF	TGCGCCAGCAGTCAGGGAAACACCATATATTTT
TRBD1	TRBJ1-2	TRBV10-3	.	CAISEGQGIGDGYTF	TGTGCCATCAGTGAAGGACAGGGGATCGGCGATGGCTACACCTTC
.	TRBJ1-2	TRBV12-5	.	CASHQSGALYGYTF	TGTGCTAGCCACCAGTCAGGGGCACTCTATGGCTACACCTTC
TRBD2	TRBJ2-1	TRBV6-5	.	CASSRRAGGYNEQFF	TGTGCCAGCAGTCGAAGAGCGGGGGGGTACAATGAGCAGTTCTTC
TRBD2	TRBJ2-3	TRBV18	.	CASSPKGLAGTSTDTQYF	TGTGCCAGCTCACCAAAGGGACTAGCGGGGACTAGCACAGATACGCAGTATTTT
.	TRBJ1-6	TRBV4-1	.	CASSQESLSSYNSPLHF	TGCGCCAGCAGCCAAGAGAGCCTTAGCTCCTATAATTCACCCCTCCACTTT
TRBD2	TRBJ2-5	TRBV29-1	.	CSVGSGVSGGGKTQYF	TGCAGCGTCGGTTCCGGTGTTAGCGGGGGAGGAAAGACCCAGTACTTC
.	TRBJ1-2	TRBV19	.	CASSIGRIEGYTF	TGTGCCAGTAGTATTGGGCGCATTGAGGGCTACACCTTC
.	TRBJ1-5	TRBV28	.	CASSFSDTLNQPQHF	TGTGCCAGCAGTTTTTCCGACACTCTGAATCAGCCCCAGCATTTT
TRBD1	TRBJ2-6	TRBV11-2	.	CASSLGLDRVDSGANVLTF	TGTGCCAGCAGCTTAGGACTGGACAGGGTAGACTCTGGGGCCAACGTCCTGACTTTC